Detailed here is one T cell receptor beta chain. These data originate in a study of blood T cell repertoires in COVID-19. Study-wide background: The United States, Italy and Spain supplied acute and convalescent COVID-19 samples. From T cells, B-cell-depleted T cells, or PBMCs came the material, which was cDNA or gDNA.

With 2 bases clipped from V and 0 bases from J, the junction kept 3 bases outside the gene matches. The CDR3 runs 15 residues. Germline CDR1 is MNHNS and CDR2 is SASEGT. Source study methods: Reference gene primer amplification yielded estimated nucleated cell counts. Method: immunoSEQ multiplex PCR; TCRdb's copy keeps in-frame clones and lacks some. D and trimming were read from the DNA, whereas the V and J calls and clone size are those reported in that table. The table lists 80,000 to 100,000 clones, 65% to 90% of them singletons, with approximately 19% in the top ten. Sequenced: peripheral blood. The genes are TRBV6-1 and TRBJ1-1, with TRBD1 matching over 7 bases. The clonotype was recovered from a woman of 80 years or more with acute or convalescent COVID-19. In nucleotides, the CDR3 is TGTGCCAGCAGTGAACCGGGACAGTTGAACACTGAAGCTTTCTTT. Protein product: CASSEPGQLNTEAFF.